This TCR beta chain stems from a study of shared clonotypes between healthy human individuals. Study-wide findings and caveats: Sample collection involved blood only; tissue repertoires are likely different. Rarefaction analysis demonstrated incomplete sorted-subset sequencing notwithstanding large depth. Limited genetic and exposure-history diversity came from having few donors.

Germline V gene sequence: CDR1 GTSNPN, CDR2 SVGIG (reference sequence). V shed 8 bases, J shed 1 base, and the junction held 8 bases outside the gene matches. The CDR3 length is 13 residues. Concerning this clone itself: Its target is unknown.

Naivety among CD8 cells was defined by CD45RO negativity and positive CCR7 selection, thereby excluding terminally differentiated effector memory CD45RA+ cells. Method: immunoSEQ multiplex PCR; TCRdb's copy keeps in-frame clones and lacks some. Counted here are nearly 2 million clones, approximately 94% occurring once; the ten biggest clones make up more than 0.95%. The V call is TRBV30, the J call TRBJ2-7, with 7 bases identical to TRBD1. This TCR came from a man younger than 30 in good health. The sample comprised naive CD8+ T cells sorted from blood. This CDR3 is CAGQGENSYEQYF. CDR3 nucleotide sequence: TGTGCCGGTCAGGGGGAAAATTCCTACGAGCAGTACTTC.